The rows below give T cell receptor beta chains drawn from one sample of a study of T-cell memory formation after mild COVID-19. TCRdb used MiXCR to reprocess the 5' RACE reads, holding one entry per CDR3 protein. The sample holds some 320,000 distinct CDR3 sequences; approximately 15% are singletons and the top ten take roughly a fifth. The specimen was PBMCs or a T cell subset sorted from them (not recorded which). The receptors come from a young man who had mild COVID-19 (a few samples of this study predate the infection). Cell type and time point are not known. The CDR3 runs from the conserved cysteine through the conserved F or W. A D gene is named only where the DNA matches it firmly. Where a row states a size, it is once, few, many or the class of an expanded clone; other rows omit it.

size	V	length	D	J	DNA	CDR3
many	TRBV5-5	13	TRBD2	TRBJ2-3	TGTGCCAGCAGCAGTAGCGGGGGATCCTCACAGTATTTT	CASSSSGGSSQYF
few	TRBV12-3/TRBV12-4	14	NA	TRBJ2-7	TGTGCCAGCAGTTTATACCTACAGGGACACGAGCAGTACTTC	CASSLYLQGHEQYF
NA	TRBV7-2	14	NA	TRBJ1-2	TGTGCCAGCAGCTATCAGGGAGGGGACTATGGCTACACCTTC	CASSYQGGDYGYTF
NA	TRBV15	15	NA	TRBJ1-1	TGTGCCACCAGCAGAGAACAGAGACCAGGCACTGAAGCTTTCTTT	CATSREQRPGTEAFF
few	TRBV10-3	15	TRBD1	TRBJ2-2	TGTGCCATCAGTGGGACAGGGGCGAACACCGGGGAGCTGTTTTTT	CAISGTGANTGELFF
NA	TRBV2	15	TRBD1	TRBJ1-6	TGTGCCAGCAGCGAGTACAGGGGAAGCGATTCACCCCTCCACTTT	CASSEYRGSDSPLHF
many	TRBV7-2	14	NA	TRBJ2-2	TGTGCCAGCACCCCAGGGGGGCTGGCCGGGGAGCTGTTTTTT	CASTPGGLAGELFF
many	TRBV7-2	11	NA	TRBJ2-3	TGTGCCAGCCGCTTCTTCGATACGCAGTATTTT	CASRFFDTQYF
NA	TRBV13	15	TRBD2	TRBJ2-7	TGTGCCAGCAGCCAATCTAGCGGGGGCGAATACGAGCAGTACTTC	CASSQSSGGEYEQYF
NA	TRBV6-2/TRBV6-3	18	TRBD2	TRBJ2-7	TGTGCCAGCAGTTACTCGATTGGACTAGCGGGTCTCTCCTACGAGCAGTACTTC	CASSYSIGLAGLSYEQYF
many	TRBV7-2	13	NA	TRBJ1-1	TGTGCCAGCAGCTTCGGTACCGCCACTGAAGCTTTCTTT	CASSFGTATEAFF
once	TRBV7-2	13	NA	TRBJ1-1	TGTGCCAGCAGCTTAAGTAAGACGGCTGAAGCTTTCTTT	CASSLSKTAEAFF
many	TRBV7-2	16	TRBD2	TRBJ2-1	TGTGCCAGCAGCCGTACTAGCGGGGGACTTTACAATGAGCAGTTCTTC	CASSRTSGGLYNEQFF
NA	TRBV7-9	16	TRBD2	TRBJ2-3	TGTGCCAGCAGCCCTCGAGAGCGGGGGATGCAAGATACGCAGTATTTT	CASSPRERGMQDTQYF
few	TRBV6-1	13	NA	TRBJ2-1	TGTGCCAGCAGGGCCAGGGGCCACAATGAGCAGTTCTTC	CASRARGHNEQFF
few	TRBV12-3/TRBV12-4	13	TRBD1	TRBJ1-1	TGTGCCAGCAGCGGGACAGGGGACACTGAAGCTTTCTTT	CASSGTGDTEAFF
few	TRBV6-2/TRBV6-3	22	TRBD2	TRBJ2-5	TGTGCCAGCAGTTACTCGATCCGGGGACATAGAAGGAGCGGGGGCCTATCAGAGACCCAGTACTTC	CASSYSIRGHRRSGGLSETQYF
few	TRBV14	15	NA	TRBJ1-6	TGTGCCAGCAGCCAAGCCGGGGGCAAAAATTCACCCCTCCACTTT	CASSQAGGKNSPLHF
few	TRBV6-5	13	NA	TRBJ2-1	TGTGCCACCCTAGCTACTCGTAACAATGAGCAGTTCTTC	CATLATRNNEQFF
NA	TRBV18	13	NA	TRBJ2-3	TGTGCCAGCTCACCCTACGACAGAGATACGCAGTATTTT	CASSPYDRDTQYF
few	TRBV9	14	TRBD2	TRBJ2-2	TGTGCCAGCAGCCTGGGGGGGGGCACCGGGGAGCTGTTTTTT	CASSLGGGTGELFF
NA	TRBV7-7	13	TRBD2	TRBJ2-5	TGTGCTAGCAGCGGGGGGGCCCAAGAGACCCAGTACTTC	CASSGGAQETQYF
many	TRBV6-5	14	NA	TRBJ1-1	TGTGCCAGCAGTCCCCAGAGGGTAGGACCTGAAGCTTTCTTT	CASSPQRVGPEAFF
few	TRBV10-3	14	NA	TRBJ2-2	TGTGCCATCAGTGAGCCAGGGCGCACCGGGGAGCTGTTTTTT	CAISEPGRTGELFF